The clone carrying this T cell receptor (beta chain) turned up a few times. Its antigen remains unidentified. The sample belongs to a study of CD8 T cells in ankylosing spondylitis. Study results and limitations: Among TCR beta sequences, a motif of under 10 highly homologous variants appeared characteristic of ankylosing spondylitis blood.

Quantitative molecular-barcoded 5'-RACE generated the TCR beta libraries. TCRdb processed the 5' RACE reads anew with MiXCR; each CDR3 protein has one entry. The table records about 160,000 distinct CDR3 sequences, about 18% of them present only once. The CDR3 extends over 13 amino acids. Between the trimmed V and J ends, which lost 5 bases and 4 bases, there was a span of 10 bases. Specimen: blood, either unsorted or a sorted T cell fraction (not recorded which). The TCR comes from a male donor with ankylosing spondylitis or in good health (not recorded which). The chain is built from TRBV12-3 or TRBV12-4 and TRBJ2-3, with D tentatively TRBD2 (5 bases). This CDR3 reads CASSRGFADTQYF. The CDR3 bases are TGTGCCAGCAGTCGAGGGTTCGCAGATACGCAGTATTTT.